Listed here are 30 T cell receptor beta chains from one sample, sequenced in a study of shared clonotypes between healthy human individuals (TCRdb year 2020). The library was prepared using the immunoSEQ multiplex PCR assay. The table comes from immuneACCESS by way of TCRdb, which keeps in-frame sequences with V and J called. Part of the clones is missing from these tables; in studies checked, under half for an unresolved V gene and the rest for unknown reasons. The sample table contains roughly 700,000 clones; only one count was recorded for 90% of them. In total, the top ten clones hold 34% of the sample. Sequenced material: memory CD8+ T cells from PBMCs. The label giving this sample's cell subset or site can be read as: CD45RO+ cells pooled with CCR7-negative TemRA cells. The receptors here all came from a man between 18 and 35 years old in good health. Some clones in this sample may be carry-over from other donors' samples.

This clone came up a few times. J is TRBJ1-2 and V is TRBV15, with 7 bases identical to TRBD1. Germline lookup yields CDR1 LNHNV and CDR2 YYDKDF (reference sequence). V dropped 4 bases and J dropped 6; count of bases not matched to a gene: 8. The CDR3 runs to 14 residues. The CDR3 DNA sequence: TGTGCCACCAGCAACTCAGGGGGTTCGGATGGCTACACCTTC. This encodes CATSNSGGSDGYTF.

The chain links TRBV27 to TRBJ2-2; the match to TRBD2 covers 9 bases. This CDR3 is 21 amino acids long. With 5 bases clipped from V and 3 bases from J, the junction kept 22 bases outside the gene matches. The germline CDR1 and CDR2 sequences are MNHEY and SMNVEV (reference sequence). As DNA, the CDR3 is TGTGCCAGCAGTACTTTAGCGGGAGTCTCCCCTACCTATCGATACACCGGGGAGCTGTTTTTT. Translating gives CASSTLAGVSPTYRYTGELFF.

The chain employs TRBV2 and TRBJ1-2; D not resolved. There are 17 residues in the CDR3. The germline gives CDR1 SNHLY, CDR2 FYNNEI. Trimming took 2 bases from V and 7 from J, leaving 23 bases between them. The CDR3 spells CASSESPRDQVGGGYTF. CDR3 nucleotides: TGTGCCAGCAGTGAAAGCCCCCGCGACCAAGTTGGCGGTGGCTACACCTTC.

This clone was detected only a few times. Other DNA sequences from this sample encode an identical CDR3 as well. The chain has TRBV27 and TRBJ2-1; D gene ambiguous. The V gene's germline CDR1 is MNHEY and CDR2 SMNVEV (reference sequence). V gave up 3 bases and J gave up 4 bases, with 7 bases separating them. This CDR3 has 13 amino acids. The CDR3 loop is CASSLSVYNEQFF. The CDR3 bases are TGTGCCAGCAGTTTGTCGGTTTACAATGAGCAGTTCTTC.

J is TRBJ2-7 and V is TRBV28, with D hard to call. CDR3 length: 12 residues. CDR1 and CDR2 from the germline V gene are MDHEN and SYDVKM. Trimming took 5 bases from V and 2 from J, leaving 7 bases between them. As DNA, the CDR3 is TGTGCCAGCAGTATACCCACCTACGAGCAGTACTTC. Protein product: CASSIPTYEQYF.

This clone was found a few times. This chain joins TRBV7-9 and TRBJ1-2; maybe TRBD1 (6 bases). The CDR3 has 16 residues. Between the trimmed V and J ends, which lost 5 bases and 3 bases, there was a span of 19 bases. Germline assignment: CDR1 SEHNR and CDR2 FQNEAQ (reference sequence). The chain's CDR3 is CASSPGEWGLDYGYTF. The CDR3 DNA follows: TGTGCCAGCAGCCCTGGAGAGTGGGGGCTGGACTATGGCTACACCTTC.

The chain links TRBV28 to TRBJ2-3, with 10 bases identical to TRBD2. Trimming took 2 bases from V and 0 from J; bases not matched to a gene: 11. Germline CDR1 and CDR2: MDHEN and SYDVKM. This CDR3 is 19 amino acids long. CDR3 nucleotides: TGTGCCAGCAGTTTACCCGGACTAGCGGAGGGTGGGAGCACAGATACGCAGTATTTT. It translates to CASSLPGLAEGGSTDTQYF.

Written as DNA, the CDR3 is TGTGCCAGCAGTCCGGGACAGGTAAACTACGAGCAGTACTTC. This translates into CASSPGQVNYEQYF. This chain links TRBV27 with TRBJ2-7, with TRBD1 matching 8 bases. J was trimmed by 3 bases and V by 5 bases; bases with no gene match: 6. The V gene's germline CDR1 is MNHEY and CDR2 SMNVEV (reference sequence). The CDR3 is 14 amino acids.

This CDR3 is CASSSGTSATYEQYF. The CDR3 DNA reads as TGTGCCAGCAGCTCCGGGACTAGCGCGACCTACGAGCAGTACTTC. The J gene is TRBJ2-7, the V gene TRBV7-9; TRBD2 agrees at 10 bases. CDR3 size: 15 residues. From germline, CDR1 is SEHNR and CDR2 FQNEAQ (reference sequence). The V gene end was trimmed by 4 bases and the J gene end by 2 bases; junction bases not matched to a gene: 5.

A single count supports this clone. V usage is TRBV2 and J usage is TRBJ1-6, with D hard to call. V was trimmed by 2 bases and J by 0 bases, leaving 8 bases between them. This CDR3 contains 16 residues. Germline-derived CDR1 and CDR2 are SNHLY and FYNNEI. For the CDR3, the DNA is TGTGCCAGCAGTGAAATGGCGCGCTCCTATAATTCACCCCTCCACTTT. Translation gives CASSEMARSYNSPLHF.

This chain connects TRBV19 to TRBJ1-5; no firm D call. The CDR3 loop spans 13 amino acids. The germline V gene has CDR1 LNHDA and CDR2 SQIVND (reference sequence). Trimming shortened V by 2 bases and J by 4 bases, and 6 bases separated the two germline ends. The CDR3 coding sequence is TGTGCCAGTAGTATATCCTATAATCAGCCCCAGCATTTT. As protein: CASSISYNQPQHF.

The chain is built from TRBV10-2 and TRBJ2-3; D possibly corresponds to TRBD2 (5 bases). Deletions cut 5 bases from V and 4 bases from J, with 13 bases between. CDR1 is WSHSY, CDR2 SAAADI, per germline. The CDR3 runs to 14 residues. The CDR3 DNA reads TGCGCCAGCAGTTCTAGCCCCAGACCAGATACGCAGTATTTT. Encoded protein: CASSSSPRPDTQYF.

Worth noting for this clone: Other DNA sequences of this sample code for an identical CDR3. The rearrangement uses TRBV9 and TRBJ2-7; 8 bases line up with TRBD1. From germline, CDR1 is SGDLS and CDR2 YYNGEE. V lost 3 bases, J lost 3 bases, and 8 bases stayed unmatched. The CDR3 extends over 15 amino acids. The CDR3 is CASSENRGEHYEQYF. The CDR3 nucleotides are TGTGCCAGCAGCGAAAACAGGGGGGAGCACTACGAGCAGTACTTC.

This chain uses TRBV27 with TRBJ1-4, with D hard to call. The V end lost 5 bases, the J end lost 7 bases, and 11 bases lay between the germline ends. Germline V gene sequence: CDR1 MNHEY, CDR2 SMNVEV (reference sequence). This CDR3 comprises 13 residues. CDR3 coding DNA: TGTGCCAGCAGTCCCCGGTACGGTGAAAAACTGTTTTTT. Translated, it gives CASSPRYGEKLFF.

This clone was recorded a few times. Other DNA sequences within the sample encode an identical CDR3. This rearrangement joins TRBV9 to TRBJ1-1; D is perhaps TRBD1 (5 bases). The CDR3 extends over 13 amino acids. Germline V lookup: CDR1 SGDLS, CDR2 YYNGEE. V was trimmed by 4 bases and J by 1 base, leaving 8 bases between them. DNA of the CDR3: TGTGCCAGCAGCCCGGGGGGGAACACTGAAGCTTTCTTT. Translation gives CASSPGGNTEAFF.

V is TRBV4-2 and J is TRBJ2-3; maybe TRBD2 (6 bases). Germline CDR1 LGHNA, CDR2 YNFKEQ. This CDR3 contains 16 residues. Deletions cut 3 bases from V and 0 bases from J, with 13 bases between. CDR3 bases: TGTGCCAGCAGCCAGGTAACGGGACTCAGCACAGATACGCAGTATTTT. It yields the protein CASSQVTGLSTDTQYF.

The V and J genes are TRBV6-5 and TRBJ2-7; possibly TRBD1 or TRBD2 for D (5 bases each). The V end was cut by 2 bases, the J end by 3 bases, with 14 bases between. This CDR3 comprises 15 residues. Germline CDR1 is MNHEY and CDR2 is SVGAGI. CDR3 region: CASSYPMGPNYEQYF. In DNA form, the CDR3 reads TGTGCCAGCAGTTACCCGATGGGACCTAACTACGAGCAGTACTTC.

As for this clone: The sample holds other DNA sequences that translate to the same CDR3. This sequence joins TRBV27 and TRBJ2-7, with 10 bases matching TRBD2. Germline assignment: CDR1 MNHEY and CDR2 SMNVEV (reference sequence). V dropped 2 bases and J dropped 2; count of bases not matched to a gene: 3. CDR3 length: 15 amino acids. This CDR3 is CASSLGLAGAYEQYF. CDR3 DNA sequence: TGTGCCAGCAGTTTAGGCCTAGCGGGAGCCTACGAGCAGTACTTC.

The chain uses TRBV15 and TRBJ1-2; a weak D match, TRBD1 (5 bases). Trimming cost V 3 bases and J 9 bases, with 17 bases left between them. Germline lookup yields CDR1 LNHNV and CDR2 YYDKDF (reference sequence). This CDR3 comprises 14 residues. CDR3 loop: CATSSRDDPKSYTF. DNA of the CDR3: TGTGCCACCAGCAGCCGGGACGACCCCAAGAGCTACACCTTC.

The chain is built from TRBV9 and TRBJ2-2; a possible D gene is TRBD1 (6 bases). Germline CDR1 and CDR2: SGDLS and YYNGEE. The V gene lost 5 bases and the J gene lost 0 bases, with 14 bases spanning the gap. The length of the CDR3 is 16 residues. CDR3 loop: CASSSNQGPNTGELFF. DNA for the CDR3: TGTGCCAGCAGTTCAAACCAGGGGCCGAACACCGGGGAGCTGTTTTTT.

This rearrangement joins TRBV7-2 to TRBJ2-1; unclear D gene. Germline V lookup: CDR1 SGHTA, CDR2 FQGNSA. This CDR3 has 11 amino acids. The V gene lost 9 bases and the J gene lost 0 bases, with 3 bases spanning the gap. The CDR3 sequence: CASNSYNEQFF. The CDR3 DNA reads TGTGCCAGTAACTCCTACAATGAGCAGTTCTTC.

The CDR3 region is CASRVKGHSNQPQHF. In DNA, the CDR3 is TGTGCCAGTAGGGTTAAGGGCCATAGCAATCAGCCCCAGCATTTT. The rearrangement links TRBV19 to TRBJ1-5; D is unresolved. This CDR3 has 15 amino acids. The V gene's germline CDR1 is LNHDA and CDR2 SQIVND (reference sequence). Deletions cut 6 bases from V and 0 bases from J, with 12 bases between.

This chain links TRBV27 with TRBJ2-1; tentatively, D is TRBD1 (5 bases). Trimming took off 2 bases at V and 5 bases at J, with 10 bases between the two ends. This CDR3 contains 14 residues. In germline, CDR1 is MNHEY, CDR2 SMNVEV (reference sequence). In nucleotides, the CDR3 is TGTGCCAGCAGTTTAGAATCGACAGACAATGAGCAGTTCTTC. Its translation: CASSLESTDNEQFF.

V usage is TRBV19 and J usage is TRBJ2-5; 8 positions match TRBD2. Germline CDR1 and CDR2: LNHDA and SQIVND (reference sequence). V lost 5 bases, J lost 4 bases, and 12 bases stayed unmatched. CDR3 size: 16 residues. The DNA for the CDR3 is TGTGCCAGTAGTTTGCTAGCGGGCGCTATGGGAGAGACCCAGTACTTC. Translation gives CASSLLAGAMGETQYF.

The chain is built from TRBV27 and TRBJ2-1, with D hard to call. The germline V gene encodes CDR1 MNHEY and CDR2 SMNVEV (reference sequence). The ends were cut back, 2 bases at V and 3 bases at J, with 5 bases in the middle. The CDR3 consists of 13 residues. The CDR3 reads CASSLVDYNEQFF. DNA of the CDR3: TGTGCCAGCAGTTTAGTCGACTACAATGAGCAGTTCTTC.

The V gene is TRBV19, the J gene TRBJ2-7; D might be TRBD2 (5 bases). CDR3 size: 15 residues. Trimming took 5 bases from V and 5 from J, leaving 19 bases between them. CDR1 is LNHDA and CDR2 is SQIVND in the germline V gene (reference sequence). CDR3: CASSPGLFGNHEQYF. CDR3 sequence (DNA): TGTGCCAGTAGTCCGGGGTTATTTGGTAACCACGAGCAGTACTTC.

V usage is TRBV2 and J usage is TRBJ2-1, with 9 bases lining up with TRBD2. Per the germline V gene, CDR1 is SNHLY and CDR2 is FYNNEI. CDR3 length: 13 amino acids. V shed 8 bases and J 6 bases; nucleotides not matched to a gene: 5. The DNA for the CDR3 is TGTGCCAGCCTAGCGGGGCTGTCCAATGAGCAGTTCTTC. It specifies CASLAGLSNEQFF.

This chain uses TRBV6-1 with TRBJ2-6, with a possible D match to TRBD1 (5 bases). Germline lookup yields CDR1 MNHNS and CDR2 SASEGT. The CDR3 consists of 15 residues. V was cut by 1 base and J by 3 bases, with 7 bases left in between. CDR3 residues: CASSEGQGGANVLTF. The CDR3 DNA sequence: TGTGCCAGCAGTGAAGGGCAGGGTGGGGCCAACGTCCTGACTTTC.

This chain joins TRBV7-9 and TRBJ2-4, with 9 positions matching TRBD2. V lost 5 bases to trimming and J lost 8 bases; unmatched junction nucleotides: 10. The germline CDR1 and CDR2 sequences are SEHNR and FQNEAQ (reference sequence). This CDR3 region has 15 residues. CDR3 residues: CASSPLAGVMDIQYF. The CDR3 region has the DNA TGTGCCAGCAGCCCGTTAGCGGGAGTAATGGACATTCAGTACTTC.

J is TRBJ2-1 and V is TRBV27; D unclear. Germline V lookup: CDR1 MNHEY, CDR2 SMNVEV (reference sequence). Deletions cut 2 bases from V and 6 bases from J, with 8 bases between. There are 13 residues in the CDR3. This CDR3 is CASSLGQANEQFF. CDR3 DNA: TGTGCCAGCAGTTTAGGGCAGGCCAATGAGCAGTTCTTC.